This TCR beta chain came from a study of T cells in Graves' hyperthyroidism and ophthalmopathy. This clonotype showed up many times. Among the patients, aged 18 to 65, hyperthyroidism was newly diagnosed and had lasted under 2 months. Clinical symptoms, serum thyroxine, TRAb, thyroid ultrasound and orbital computed tomography established diagnosis. Extraction of PBMCs used under 13 ml of fresh peripheral blood. Amplification of TCR beta CDR3 regions was performed using RNA transcripts as template. When the TCR CDR3 underwent first-round RT-PCR, the HTBI primer set was used. MiXCR, applied by TCRdb to the multiplex PCR reads, yields one record per CDR3 protein. The sample lists a few hundred thousand distinct CDR3 sequences, approximately 14% occurring once. Specimen: blood. This sequence was found in a woman aged 25 to 39 with Graves' hyperthyroidism.

The CDR3 DNA sequence: TGTGCCAGCAGGCGGACAAGCCAAGAGACCCAGTACTTC. It encodes CASRRTSQETQYF. The chain has TRBV2 and TRBJ2-5, with D possibly matching TRBD1 (5 bases). V lost 6 bases and J 1 base, leaving 9 bases between the germline ends. In germline, CDR1 is SNHLY, CDR2 FYNNEI. The CDR3 contains 13 residues.